The 29 T cell receptor beta chains in this list originate from one sample, sequenced in a study of blood T cell repertoires in COVID-19. Generated by immunoSEQ multiplex PCR, the TCRdb table keeps only in-frame clones and is missing some. The sample records 84,000 or so clones, roughly three quarters being singletons. Sequencing input: peripheral blood. These receptors all stem from a man between 70 and 80 years old with acute or convalescent COVID-19.

The V gene is TRBV7-9, the J gene TRBJ2-5, with a weak D call TRBD2 (5 bases). The CDR3 runs 14 residues. V was trimmed by 1 base and J by 2 bases, leaving 8 bases between them. Germline V gene sequence: CDR1 SEHNR, CDR2 FQNEAQ (reference sequence). Written as DNA, the CDR3 is TGTGCCAGCAGCTTAGTACTAGAACAAGAGACCCAGTACTTC. Amino acid sequence: CASSLVLEQETQYF.

This chain connects TRBV6-5 to TRBJ1-4, with a possible D match to TRBD1 (5 bases). The germline gives CDR1 MNHEY, CDR2 SVGAGI. V was clipped by 3 bases and J by 7 bases, with 12 bases between them. There are 14 residues in the CDR3. In DNA form, the CDR3 reads TGTGCCAGCAGTTATCGTAGGGGAGGTGAAAAACTGTTTTTT. Residues: CASSYRRGGEKLFF.

This clone was picked up one time. The chain joins TRBV19 to TRBJ1-5, with TRBD1 identical over 7 bases. The CDR3 covers 15 residues. CDR1 and CDR2 (germline): LNHDA, SQIVND (reference sequence). The V and J ends lost 2 bases and 1 base, in that order; junction bases with no gene match: 2. CDR3 residues: CASSIRDRSNQPQHF. DNA of the CDR3: TGTGCCAGTAGTATACGGGACAGAAGCAATCAGCCCCAGCATTTT.

This chain joins TRBV28 and TRBJ1-2; tentative D call: TRBD1 (5 bases). Trimming cost V 5 bases and J 3 bases, with 16 bases left between them. The CDR3 is made up of 15 amino acids. Germline V lookup: CDR1 MDHEN, CDR2 SYDVKM. This CDR3 reads CASSKFGGSDYGYTF. The CDR3 DNA reads as TGTGCCAGCAGTAAGTTCGGGGGATCGGACTATGGCTACACCTTC.

This clone was picked up a small number of times. V and J are TRBV19 and TRBJ1-4; D perhaps matches TRBD1 (5 bases). Germline CDR1 and CDR2: LNHDA and SQIVND (reference sequence). Deletions cut 6 bases from V and 0 bases from J, with 14 bases between. CDR3 length equals 16 residues. The CDR3 bases are TGTGCCAGTAGCTCTAATACACAGGCAACTAATGAAAAACTGTTTTTT. This encodes CASSSNTQATNEKLFF.

This rearrangement joins TRBV5-1 to TRBJ2-3, with a possible D match to TRBD2 (8 bases). This CDR3 is built from 16 residues. In germline, CDR1 is SGHRS, CDR2 YFSETQ. Trimming removed 0 bases at V and 5 bases at J, with 16 bases between. In DNA, the CDR3 is TGCGCCAGCAGCTTGGATGGACAGGCGGGGGGAGATACGCAGTATTTT. Protein product: CASSLDGQAGGDTQYF. The variable domain in full, completed from reference TRBV5-1 and TRBJ2-3, reads KAGVTQTPRYLIKTRGQQVTLSCSPISGHRSVSWYQQTPGQGLQFLFEYFSETQRNKGNFPGRFSGRQFSNSRSEMNVSTLELGDSALYLCASSLDGQAGGDTQYFGPGTRLTVL.

The chain combines TRBV6-6 with TRBJ2-7, with 8 bases matching TRBD1. Germline CDR1 MNHNY, CDR2 SVGAGI (reference sequence). The CDR3 runs 15 residues. With 6 bases clipped from V and 0 bases from J, the junction kept 7 bases outside the gene matches. This CDR3 reads CASSPQGARSYEQYV. The CDR3 bases are TGTGCCAGCAGCCCCCAGGGGGCCCGCTCCTACGAGCAGTACGTC.

This chain connects TRBV30 to TRBJ2-2, with 10 bases matching TRBD1. J gave up 3 bases and V 5 bases, and 6 bases lay outside the gene matches. The CDR3 sequence is 15 residues long. Looked up from germline, CDR1 is GTSNPN and CDR2 is SVGIG (reference sequence). CDR3 residues: CAWRPGTGDTGELFF. The CDR3 region has the DNA TGTGCCTGGCGTCCCGGGACAGGGGACACCGGGGAGCTGTTTTTT.

The chain is built from TRBV6-4 and TRBJ2-1; 7 nucleotides line up with TRBD2. The CDR3 has 13 residues. Germline CDR1 and CDR2: MRHNA and SNTAGT. Trimming cost V 8 bases and J 6 bases; bases outside gene matches: 7. The CDR3 bases are TGTGCCAGCCCGGGACTATCCCGCAATGAGCAGTTCTTC. Amino acids: CASPGLSRNEQFF.

The gene calls are TRBV3-1 (or the pseudogene TRBV3-2) and TRBJ2-3, with a possible D match to TRBD1 (6 bases). The CDR3 totals 13 residues. Trimming pared 1 base from V and 9 bases from J, leaving 11 bases between. Germline V CDR1 and CDR2: LGHDT, YNNKEL (reference sequence). The CDR3: CASSQGGPETQYF. The CDR3 nucleotides are TGTGCCAGCAGCCAAGGGGGGCCGGAAACGCAGTATTTT.

V and J are TRBV11-2 and TRBJ2-3; the match to TRBD1 covers 9 bases. The CDR3 has 15 amino acids. J was trimmed by 2 bases and V by 5 bases; bases with no gene match: 5. Germline V lookup: CDR1 SGHAT, CDR2 FQNNGV. CDR3 amino acids: CASSPGTGNTDTQYF. The CDR3 bases are TGTGCCAGCAGCCCCGGGACAGGGAACACAGATACGCAGTATTTT.

The chain recombines TRBV2 with TRBJ2-1; TRBD2 matches 8 bases. The V gene's germline CDR1 is SNHLY and CDR2 FYNNEI. The V and J ends lost 6 bases and 3 bases, in that order; junction bases with no gene match: 4. The CDR3 is made up of 14 amino acids. Here the CDR3 DNA reads TGTGCCAGCAGCGGACTAGCTGGCTACAATGAGCAGTTCTTC. Translating gives CASSGLAGYNEQFF.

V and J are TRBV6-5 and TRBJ2-5; 7 nucleotides match TRBD2. The CDR3 runs 15 residues. CDR1 and CDR2 (germline): MNHEY, SVGAGI. V lost 7 bases, J lost 4 bases, and 12 bases stayed unmatched. The DNA of the CDR3 is TGTGCCAGCATTAATACGGGGGGTATGGGAGAGACCCAGTACTTC. As protein: CASINTGGMGETQYF.

The genes are TRBV2 and TRBJ1-1; no clear D. The germline V and J ends were trimmed by 8 bases and 4 bases, with 14 bases remaining between them. Germline V gives CDR1 SNHLY, CDR2 FYNNEI. This CDR3 comprises 13 residues. The CDR3 region has the DNA TGTGCCAGCGCCGGGATAACGGCCACTGAAGCTTTCTTT. Amino acid sequence: CASAGITATEAFF.

This clone is a singleton in its sample. The chain recombines TRBV6-5 with TRBJ2-3; 8 bases are shared with TRBD1. Per the germline V gene, CDR1 is MNHEY and CDR2 is SVGAGI. The CDR3 totals 14 residues. V trimming: 9 bases; J trimming: 2 bases; junction bases outside the gene matches: 7. This CDR3 reads CASSPGQDTDTQYF. The CDR3 region has the DNA TGTGCCAGTTCCCCGGGACAGGACACAGATACGCAGTATTTT.

CDR3 region: CASSLDPDSSYNEQFF. The DNA of the CDR3 is TGTGCCAGCAGCTTGGATCCGGACAGCTCCTACAATGAGCAGTTCTTC. V and J are TRBV5-4 and TRBJ2-1; D possibly corresponds to TRBD1 (6 bases). The germline V gene has CDR1 SGHNT and CDR2 YYREEE (reference sequence). With 0 bases removed from V and 0 bases from J, the gap between germline ends came to 10 bases. The CDR3 has 16 amino acids.

The chain has TRBV11-2 and TRBJ1-1; 9 positions match TRBD1. The CDR3 loop spans 15 amino acids. The V gene end was trimmed by 1 base and the J gene end by 6 bases; junction bases not matched to a gene: 6. Per germline, CDR1 SGHAT and CDR2 FQNNGV. CDR3 region: CASSLGGTGIAEAFF. DNA of the CDR3: TGTGCCAGCAGCTTAGGCGGGACAGGGATTGCTGAAGCTTTCTTT.

The chain combines TRBV7-2 with TRBJ2-5, with a possible D match to TRBD2 (5 bases). V lost 1 base to trimming and J lost 7 bases, with 10 bases between them. Germline CDR1 reads SGHTA; CDR2 reads FQGNSA. The CDR3 consists of 13 residues. CDR3 sequence (DNA): TGTGCCAGCAGCTTAGGAGGCGCGGGGACCCAGTACTTC. Translation gives CASSLGGAGTQYF.

The chain has TRBV3-1 (or the pseudogene TRBV3-2) and TRBJ1-4; TRBD1 might be the D (5 bases). The CDR3 runs 17 residues. V lost 6 bases to trimming and J lost 7 bases, with 24 bases between them. From germline, CDR1 is LGHDT and CDR2 YNNKEL (reference sequence). The CDR3 sequence: CASRPGQGRGFGEKLFF. The CDR3 DNA follows: TGTGCCAGCAGACCAGGACAAGGAAGGGGCTTTGGTGAAAAACTGTTTTTT.

The genes are TRBV7-6 and TRBJ2-7; 7 nucleotides line up with TRBD1. Unmatched junction bases numbered 4, after V lost 1 base and J lost 4 bases. CDR3 length equals 14 residues. Germline CDR1 SGHVS, CDR2 FNYEAQ. In DNA form, the CDR3 reads TGTGCCAGCAGCTTAGGAGGGGGCGTATACGAGCAGTACGTC. It is translated as CASSLGGGVYEQYV.

V is TRBV7-9 and J is TRBJ2-2, with D perhaps matching TRBD2 (5 bases). Germline V gene lookup returns CDR1 SEHNR and CDR2 FQNEAQ (reference sequence). V dropped 1 base and J dropped 6 bases, with 12 bases sitting between them. There are 15 residues in the CDR3. This CDR3 reads CASSLGGWHAGELFF. The CDR3 DNA reads TGTGCCAGCAGCTTAGGAGGGTGGCATGCCGGGGAGCTGTTTTTT.

This clone showed up just a few times. The chain combines TRBV5-1 with TRBJ2-3, with TRBD1 as a possible D gene (5 bases). The germline V and J ends were trimmed by 4 bases and 2 bases, with 20 bases remaining between them. Germline CDR1 reads SGHRS; CDR2 reads YFSETQ. This CDR3 is 17 amino acids long. In nucleotides, the CDR3 is TGCGCCAGCAGCCTGGGTTGGGGCGGCCTGGCCACAGATACGCAGTATTTT. Its translation is CASSLGWGGLATDTQYF.

CDR3 bases: TGTGCCAGCAGCTCCCGGGGTGCAACTAATGAAAAACTGTTTTTT. It is translated as CASSSRGATNEKLFF. The chain is built from TRBV7-6 and TRBJ1-4; D is unresolved. There are 15 residues in the CDR3. Trimming took 4 bases from V and 0 from J, leaving 9 bases between them. The germline V gene encodes CDR1 SGHVS and CDR2 FNYEAQ.

In its sample, this clone was seen a few times. V and J are TRBV5-1 and TRBJ1-2; D unresolved. Germline V gene lookup returns CDR1 SGHRS and CDR2 YFSETQ. V gave up 0 bases and J gave up 3 bases, with 18 bases separating them. This CDR3 spans 17 amino acids. The CDR3 sequence is CASSLAGGSGGYYGYTF. CDR3 sequence (DNA): TGCGCCAGCAGCTTGGCCGGCGGGTCCGGAGGTTACTATGGCTACACCTTC.

This chain uses TRBV10-3 with TRBJ1-2; 8 bases align to TRBD1. The CDR3 totals 15 residues. V trimming: 3 bases; J trimming: 2 bases; junction bases outside the gene matches: 5. Per the germline V gene, CDR1 is ENHRY and CDR2 is SYGVKD. The CDR3 protein is CAISEHRDRNYGYTF. In DNA form, the CDR3 reads TGTGCCATCAGTGAACACCGGGACAGGAACTATGGCTACACCTTC.

Only a few counts were recorded for this clone. The chain combines TRBV7-2 with TRBJ1-1; 8 nucleotides agree with TRBD1. The J segment lost 4 bases and the V segment lost 5 bases, leaving 12 bases of the junction unmatched. The CDR3 sequence is 16 residues long. Per germline, CDR1 SGHTA and CDR2 FQGNSA. This CDR3 is CASSRLGQGTITEAFF. The DNA for the CDR3 is TGTGCCAGCAGCCGCCTAGGACAGGGAACGATCACTGAAGCTTTCTTT.

The rearrangement links TRBV25-1 to TRBJ2-1, with D possibly matching TRBD2 (5 bases). Per the germline V gene, CDR1 is MGHDK and CDR2 is SYGVNS. The V end was cut by 7 bases, the J end by 6 bases, with 16 bases between. The CDR3 contains 14 residues. The CDR3 coding sequence is TGTGCCAGCATCCCCCCCGGGGAGACCAATGAGCAGTTCTTC. Its translation is CASIPPGETNEQFF. The entire variable domain, with the rest obtained from reference TRBV25-1 and TRBJ2-1, is as follows: EADIYQTPRYLVIGTGKKITLECSQTMGHDKMYWYQQDPGMELHLIHYSYGVNSTEKGDLSSESTVSRIRTEHFPLTLESARPSHTSQYLCASIPPGETNEQFFGPGTRLTVL.

This chain joins TRBV5-1 and TRBJ1-4; no clear D gene. V was cut by 3 bases and J by 7 bases, with 10 bases left in between. The length of the CDR3 is 13 residues. Germline V gene sequence: CDR1 SGHRS, CDR2 YFSETQ. In nucleotides, the CDR3 is TGCGCCAGCAGCTCCAGGCCCGGTGAAAAACTGTTTTTT. Protein: CASSSRPGEKLFF.

The chain carries TRBV25-1 and TRBJ1-1, with 7 bases fitting TRBD1. The CDR3 consists of 15 residues. Per the germline V gene, CDR1 is MGHDK and CDR2 is SYGVNS. V was clipped by 4 bases and J by 5 bases; unmatched bases: 10. The CDR3 sequence is CASSATTTGRTEAFF. The CDR3 nucleotides read TGTGCCAGCAGTGCCACTACGACAGGGAGAACTGAAGCTTTCTTT.